This passage covers 4 T cell receptor beta chains from one sample sequenced in a study of identifying expanded T cells in peripheral blood. Method: immunoSEQ multiplex PCR; TCRdb's copy keeps in-frame clones and lacks some. This sample carries 90,000 to 95,000 clones, 88% of them seen once, and the ten largest clones take approximately 6%. Sequencing used blood. The receptors were gathered from a person between 18 and 75 years old in good health.

The V gene is TRBV19, the J gene TRBJ2-5; D is unclear. Per the germline V gene, CDR1 is LNHDA and CDR2 is SQIVND (reference sequence). The CDR3 runs 11 residues. Trimming cost V 7 bases and J 4 bases, with 7 bases left between them. CDR3 amino acids: CASTSGETQYF. The DNA of the CDR3 is TGTGCCAGTACATCGGGAGAGACCCAGTACTTC.

Turning to this clone: Compared with germline, one end of the junction differs, possibly owing to a read error. The rearrangement uses TRBV11-2 and TRBJ2-6; 8 bases fit TRBD1. The CDR3 loop spans 13 amino acids. The germline V gene encodes CDR1 SGHAT and CDR2 FQNNGV. CDR3 region: CASSPTWTGLAFF. CDR3 DNA sequence: TGTGCCAGCAGCCCGACCTGGACAGGGCTGGCTTTCTTC.

The chain has TRBV4-2 and TRBJ2-7, with 7 positions matching TRBD2. V was pared by 7 bases and J by 2 bases, with 8 bases of the junction left unmatched. CDR3 length: 14 residues. The V gene's germline CDR1 is LGHNA and CDR2 YNFKEQ. This CDR3 is CASNALAEPYEQYF. The CDR3, as DNA: TGTGCCAGCAACGCTCTAGCGGAACCCTACGAGCAGTACTTC.

The gene calls are TRBV30 and TRBJ2-1; no reliable D call. Germline V CDR1 and CDR2: GTSNPN, SVGIG (reference sequence). The germline V and J ends were trimmed by 4 bases and 1 base, with 8 bases remaining between them. CDR3 size: 13 residues. CDR3 protein: CAWTDSSYNEQFF. CDR3 DNA sequence: TGTGCCTGGACCGACTCGTCCTACAATGAGCAGTTCTTC.